Here is one T cell receptor (beta chain) with its context. There is no known antigen for this receptor. Per-nucleotide qualities are absent, and no much larger clonotype sits a single base away. This entry comes from a study of T cells in Graves' hyperthyroidism and ophthalmopathy (dated by TCRdb to between 2017 and 2020). Background on the whole study: Peripheral blood was sampled at the time of initial diagnosis, prior to any treatment. To identify TCR V-J signatures that set the groups apart, the researchers used a discovery cohort of 100 patients, made up of under 50 with Graves' ophthalmopathy and 57 with stable Graves' hyperthyroidism. Whether ophthalmopathy could be predicted prospectively was tested in an independent validation cohort made up of approximately 19 hyperthyroidism patients plus 17 patients who later progressed to ophthalmopathy. The roughly 100 discovery patients were randomly split 7:3 into training and test sets. The study also compared thyroid tissue and blood T-cell repertoires from more than 5 Graves' hyperthyroidism patients. After sampling, hyperthyroidism patients received methimazole starting at 30 mg daily, and ophthalmopathy patients received high-dose intravenous methylprednisolone. TCR Vbeta CDR3 sequencing of roughly 140 peripheral blood samples (43 ophthalmopathy, over 70 hyperthyroidism and roughly 17 progressor patients) is reported in the paper. Study-wide findings and limitations: In validation, the model predicted progression to ophthalmopathy with over 65% sensitivity and about 72% specificity, a median of 6.5 months before onset. In cross-validation, a model built on a 13 V-J signature told ophthalmopathy apart from stable hyperthyroidism with 85% to 90% sensitivity and roughly 81% specificity, and in testing the same model reached 80%/75%. Sample size was not statistically predetermined, and investigators were not blinded to group allocation. Most expanded thyroid clonotypes (frequency above 0.001) were also found in blood, which suggests that blood repertoires may mirror thyroid immune responses.

TCR beta CDR3 regions were amplified from RNA transcripts. A first-round RT-PCR of the TCR CDR3 used the HTBI primer set with the Qiagen OneStep RT-PCR kit. Libraries were constructed in a second round of multiplex PCR, after which size selection and purification were performed. Sequencing of the libraries was done on an Illumina HiSeq2000 using paired-end 100 bp reads. In the authors' own workflow: SOAPnuke was used to process the raw data, removing reads that contained adapters or uncalled bases, had a mean Phred below 15, or lacked an exact match to the constant primer or identifier. COPE v1.2.5 was used to merge the high-quality paired reads, and each unique nucleotide sequence was defined as a clonotype. Clonotypes were aligned to IMGT TRBV, TRBD and TRBJ reference segments using MiTCR v1.1. Analysis was restricted to V-J combinations with a frequency above 0.0001, which covered over 98% of repertoires. A TCS score was defined as the ratio of F50 (clonal expansion) to E x V (chaos), with BLOSUM62-based TCRdist applied between CDR3 peptides within each V-J. Welch's t-statistics and random forest reduced fewer than 550 V-J features to fewer than 15, which were used in a naive Bayes classifier (R e1071). TCRdb reprocessed the public reads (quality trimming at Q25 with fastp, clone calling with MiXCR) and kept in-frame beta chains. All rows with the same CDR3 protein become a single entry with the most common DNA and genes. V and J calls and clone size were set by TCRdb, not the authors. Recorded for this sample are approximately 690,000 distinct CDR3 sequences; more than 12% of them occurred a single time. The ten largest clones represent around 13% of the sample.

Compared with germline, V lacks 4 bases and J lacks 4 bases; bases without a gene match: 9. The germline V gene (reference sequence) sets CDR1 to LNHNV and CDR2 to YYDKDF. Taken from cysteine to phenylalanine, the CDR3 has 15 residues. Just the 45-base CDR3 DNA is kept, in frame starting at base 1. Ophthalmopathy patients had moderately to severely active disease, Clinical Activity Score of at least 3, NOSPECS grade of at least 4, and duration under 3 months. Exclusion was applied to patients with uncontrolled infections, other autoimmune diseases, pregnancy or lactation. Diagnoses relied on clinical symptoms, serum thyroxine and TRAb, thyroid ultrasound and orbital computed tomography. PBMCs were isolated from 10 ml of fresh peripheral blood by Ficoll-Paque density gradient centrifugation. Total RNA was extracted using Trizol reagent, and RNA quality was assessed on an Agilent 2100 Bioanalyzer.

Recombination connected TRBV15 to TRBJ1-2; the junction holds 7 bases that match TRBD1. This receptor was obtained from a woman between 45 and 65 years old with Graves' ophthalmopathy. Sequenced sample: blood. The nucleotide sequence reads TGTGCCACCAGCAACGGTAGACAGGGCCCCTATGGCTACACCTTC. It translates as CATSNGRQGPYGYTF.